This TCR beta chain was sequenced during a study of graft-versus-host responses after intestinal transplantation. The assay was immunoSEQ multiplex PCR, and TCRdb's table has in-frame clones only and misses some. In the table there are nearly 110,000 clones, about 91% of which are singletons. With regard to this clone: What it binds is not known.

This CDR3 contains 17 residues. The V segment lost 0 bases and the J segment 1 base; nucleotides outside the gene matches: 5. CDR1 is SGHRS, CDR2 YFSETQ, per germline. The V call is TRBV5-1, the J call TRBJ2-2; 8 bases agree with TRBD1. Sequencing was performed on unstimulated CD4+ T cells sorted from spleen or lymph node cells, taken before transplant. This receptor was taken from a human donor who was the organ donor for an intestinal transplant. The CDR3 nucleotides read TGCGCCAGCAGCTTGGATCTCGGACAGGGGAACACCGGGGAGCTGTTTTTT. Encoded protein: CASSLDLGQGNTGELFF.